Listed below are T cell receptor beta chains from one sample, sequenced in a study of blood T cell repertoires in COVID-19. Only in-frame clones appear in the TCRdb table, and some are missing; sequencing was by immunoSEQ multiplex PCR. The sample lists 210,000 or so clones; 89% were seen once. The sample taken for sequencing was peripheral blood. These receptors came from a man aged 35-49 years with acute or convalescent COVID-19. The conserved cysteine and the conserved F or W are not part of the CDR3 here.

ASSGRGGTGGQGYGYT | TRBV5-4 | 16 | TRBJ1-2
ASSSTPAVYNEQF | TRBV6-5 | 13 | TRBJ2-1
ASSPEFTLMTDTQY | TRBV6-4 | 14 | TRBJ2-3
AWSVGAGDNEQF | TRBV30 | 12 | TRBJ2-1
ASSERGKQY | TRBV25-1 | 9 | TRBJ2-7
ASSLDYATDTQY | TRBV5-1 | 12 | TRBJ2-3
ASSLGGEQF | TRBV5-1 | 9 | TRBJ2-1
SAEAGSGANVLT | TRBV29-1 | 12 | TRBJ2-6
ASSLSGGLAGSYNEQF | TRBV18 | 16 | TRBJ2-1
AWTRFGGNTIY | TRBV30 | 11 | TRBJ1-3
ASSLEAGGQETQY | TRBV7-6 | 13 | TRBJ2-5
AGSRQGSRDYGYT | TRBV6-5 | 13 | TRBJ1-2
ASSSPGPWNEQF | TRBV28 | 12 | TRBJ2-1
ASSMSSSYEQY | TRBV19 | 11 | TRBJ2-7
ASSFVTGAYEQY | TRBV27 | 12 | TRBJ2-7
ASSLAGGHQETQY | TRBV7-3 | 13 | TRBJ2-5
ASSASGGLYNEQF | TRBV9 | 13 | TRBJ2-1
ASSQGPRGATNEKLF | TRBV4-3 | 15 | TRBJ1-4
AWRETESTGFPYNEQF | TRBV30 | 16 | TRBJ2-1
ATSDATATGLYGYT | TRBV24-1 | 14 | TRBJ1-2
ASSSWTQPNEKLF | TRBV7-2 | 13 | TRBJ1-4
ASSPIGQASSYEQY | TRBV7-2 | 14 | TRBJ2-7
ASSQGQRRNEQF | TRBV6-5 | 12 | TRBJ2-1
ASSIDEAYEQY | TRBV28 | 11 | TRBJ2-7
ASSSISNQPQH | TRBV12-3/TRBV12-4 | 11 | TRBJ1-5
ATSLSGANVLT | TRBV15 | 11 | TRBJ2-6
ASSPGVGEQF | TRBV9 | 10 | TRBJ2-1
ASGLIAGGNNEQF | TRBV5-4 | 13 | TRBJ2-1